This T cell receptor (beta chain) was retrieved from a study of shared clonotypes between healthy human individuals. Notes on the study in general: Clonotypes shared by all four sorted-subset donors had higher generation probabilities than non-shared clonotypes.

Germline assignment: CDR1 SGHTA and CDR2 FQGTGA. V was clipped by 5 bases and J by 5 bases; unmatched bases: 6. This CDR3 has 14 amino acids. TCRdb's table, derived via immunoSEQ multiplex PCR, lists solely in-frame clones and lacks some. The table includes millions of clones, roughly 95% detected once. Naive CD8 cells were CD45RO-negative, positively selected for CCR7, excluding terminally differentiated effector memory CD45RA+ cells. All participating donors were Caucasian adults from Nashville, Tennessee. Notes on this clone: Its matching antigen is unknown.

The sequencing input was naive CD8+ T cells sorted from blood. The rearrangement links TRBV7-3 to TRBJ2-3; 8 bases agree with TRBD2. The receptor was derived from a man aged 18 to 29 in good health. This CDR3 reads CASSHPLAVDTQYF. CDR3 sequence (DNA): TGTGCCAGCAGCCACCCACTAGCGGTAGATACGCAGTATTTT.